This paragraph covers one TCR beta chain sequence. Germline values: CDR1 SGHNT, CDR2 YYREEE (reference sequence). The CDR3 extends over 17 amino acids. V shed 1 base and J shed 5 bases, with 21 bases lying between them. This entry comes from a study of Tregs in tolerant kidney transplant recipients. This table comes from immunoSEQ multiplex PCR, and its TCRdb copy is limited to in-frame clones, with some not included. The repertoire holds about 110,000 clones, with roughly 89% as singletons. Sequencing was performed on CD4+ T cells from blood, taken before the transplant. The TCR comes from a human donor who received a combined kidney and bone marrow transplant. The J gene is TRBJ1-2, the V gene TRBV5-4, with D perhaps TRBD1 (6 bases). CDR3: CASSLPDSWGQEYGYTF. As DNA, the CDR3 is TGTGCCAGCAGCTTGCCGGACAGTTGGGGCCAGGAATATGGCTACACCTTC.